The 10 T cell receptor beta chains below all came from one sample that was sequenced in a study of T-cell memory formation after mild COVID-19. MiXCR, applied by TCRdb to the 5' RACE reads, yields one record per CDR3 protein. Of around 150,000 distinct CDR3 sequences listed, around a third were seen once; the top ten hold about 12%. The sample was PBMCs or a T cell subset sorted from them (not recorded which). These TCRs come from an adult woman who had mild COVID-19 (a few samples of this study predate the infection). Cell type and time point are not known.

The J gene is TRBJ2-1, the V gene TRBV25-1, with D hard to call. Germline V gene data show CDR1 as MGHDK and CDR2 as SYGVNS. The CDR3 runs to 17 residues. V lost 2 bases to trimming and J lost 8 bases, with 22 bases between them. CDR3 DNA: TGTGCCAGCAGTGAAACATCATTAGGTCAGGCCCCCGATGAGCAGTTCTTC. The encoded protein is CASSETSLGQAPDEQFF.

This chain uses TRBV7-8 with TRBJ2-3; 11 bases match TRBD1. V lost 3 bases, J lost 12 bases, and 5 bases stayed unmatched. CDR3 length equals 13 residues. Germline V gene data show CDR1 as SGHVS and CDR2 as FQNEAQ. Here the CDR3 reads CASSFSDRGRQYF. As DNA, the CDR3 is TGTGCCAGCAGCTTCTCGGACAGGGGGCGTCAGTATTTT.

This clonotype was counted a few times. CDR3 protein: CATLLTAGRVETQYF. In nucleotides, the CDR3 is TGTGCCACCCTCTTGACAGCAGGGCGGGTCGAGACCCAGTACTTC. The chain joins TRBV27 to TRBJ2-5; D assignment may be TRBD1 or TRBD2 (5 bases each). Trimming shortened V by 10 bases and J by 5 bases, and 23 bases separated the two germline ends. There are 15 residues in the CDR3. CDR1 MNHEY and CDR2 SMNVEV come from the germline V gene (reference sequence).

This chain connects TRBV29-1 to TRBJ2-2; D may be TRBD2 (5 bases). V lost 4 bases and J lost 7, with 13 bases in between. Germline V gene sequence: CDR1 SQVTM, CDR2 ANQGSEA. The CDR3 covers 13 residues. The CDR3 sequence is CSVVQIGNGELFF. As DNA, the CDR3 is TGCAGCGTTGTTCAAATCGGGAACGGGGAGCTGTTTTTT.

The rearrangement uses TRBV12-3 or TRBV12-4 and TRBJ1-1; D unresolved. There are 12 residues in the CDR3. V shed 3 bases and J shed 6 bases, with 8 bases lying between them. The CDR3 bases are TGTGCCAGCAGTTTTTCCAAATCTGAAGCTTTCTTT. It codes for CASSFSKSEAFF.

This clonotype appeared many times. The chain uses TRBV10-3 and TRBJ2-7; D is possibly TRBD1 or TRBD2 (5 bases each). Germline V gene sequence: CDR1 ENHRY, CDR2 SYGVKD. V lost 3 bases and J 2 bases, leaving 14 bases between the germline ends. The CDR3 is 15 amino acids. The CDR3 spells CAISDLGTFTYEQYF. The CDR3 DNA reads TGTGCCATCAGTGATCTCGGGACCTTCACCTACGAGCAGTACTTC.

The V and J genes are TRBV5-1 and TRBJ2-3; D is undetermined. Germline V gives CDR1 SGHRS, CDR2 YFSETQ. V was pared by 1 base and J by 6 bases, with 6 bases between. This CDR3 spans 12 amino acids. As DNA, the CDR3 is TGCGCCAGCAGCTTGACTTCGGATACGCAGTATTTT. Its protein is CASSLTSDTQYF.

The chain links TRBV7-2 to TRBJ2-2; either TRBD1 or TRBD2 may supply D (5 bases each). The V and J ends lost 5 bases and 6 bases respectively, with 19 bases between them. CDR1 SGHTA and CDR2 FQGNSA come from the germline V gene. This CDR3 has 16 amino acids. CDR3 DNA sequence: TGTGCCAGCAGCACTCAAGGGGCAGTGGGGGCCGGGGAGCTGTTTTTT. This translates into CASSTQGAVGAGELFF.

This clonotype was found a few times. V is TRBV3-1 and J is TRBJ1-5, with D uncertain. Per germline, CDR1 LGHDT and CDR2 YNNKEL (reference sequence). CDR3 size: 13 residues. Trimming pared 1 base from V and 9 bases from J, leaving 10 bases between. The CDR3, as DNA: TGTGCCAGCAGCCAAGGGGAGGCTAGGCCCCAGCATTTT. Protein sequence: CASSQGEARPQHF.

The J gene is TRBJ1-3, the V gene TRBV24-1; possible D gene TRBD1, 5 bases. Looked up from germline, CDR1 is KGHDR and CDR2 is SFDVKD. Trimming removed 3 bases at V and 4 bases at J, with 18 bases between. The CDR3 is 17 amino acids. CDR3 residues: CATSDGLGTGSGNTIYF. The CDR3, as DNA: TGTGCCACCAGTGATGGACTAGGTACAGGATCCGGAAACACCATATATTTT.